This entry lists 24 T cell receptor beta chains sequenced from one sample in a study of early T cells in non-severe SARS-CoV-2 infection. TCRdb fed the 5' RACE reads into MiXCR, producing one record per CDR3 protein. The profile shows 64,000 or so distinct CDR3 sequences, 11% of them singletons. The sample consisted of whole blood, taken at baseline. Receptors originate from an adult who was a healthcare worker with PCR-confirmed SARS-CoV-2 infection or an uninfected control (not recorded which).

The V call is TRBV2, the J call TRBJ2-5; a weak D match, TRBD1 (6 bases). This CDR3 contains 16 residues. V was cut by 4 bases and J by 2 bases, with 17 bases left in between. The germline V gene encodes CDR1 SNHLY and CDR2 FYNNEI. CDR3 sequence (DNA): TGTGCCAGCAGTGGACACCCTGGGACAAAGCAAGAGACCCAGTACTTC. Protein product: CASSGHPGTKQETQYF.

In this sample, this clonotype turned up many times. This chain uses TRBV7-2 with TRBJ2-2; 7 nucleotides align to TRBD1. The V segment lost 4 bases and the J segment 6 bases; nucleotides outside the gene matches: 11. Germline V CDR1 and CDR2: SGHTA, FQGNSA. This CDR3 has 16 amino acids. CDR3 sequence reads: CASSSLTGIAPGELFF. The CDR3 coding sequence is TGTGCCAGCAGCTCATTGACAGGGATCGCGCCCGGGGAGCTGTTTTTT.

This clonotype was counted ten times or more. This sequence joins TRBV11-2 and TRBJ2-5, with D unclear. Trimming cost V 2 bases and J 1 base, with 5 bases left between them. Germline V gives CDR1 SGHAT, CDR2 FQNNGV. The CDR3 has 13 amino acids. CDR3 sequence (DNA): TGTGCCAGCAGCTTAAACAGCCAAGAGACCCAGTACTTC. Translating gives CASSLNSQETQYF. Looking up the rest from reference TRBV11-2 and TRBJ2-5 gives the full variable domain: EAGVAQSPRYKIIEKRQSVAFWCNPISGHATLYWYQQILGQGPKLLIQFQNNGVVDDSQLPKDRFSAERLKGVDSTLKIQPAKLEDSAVYLCASSLNSQETQYFGPGTRLLVL.

The chain couples TRBV18 to TRBJ1-2; 7 bases agree with TRBD1. Germline CDR1 and CDR2: KGHSH and LQKENI. The CDR3 length is 15 residues. Germline trimming cut 5 bases from V and 2 bases from J; bases unmatched to any gene: 8. The CDR3 is CASSARDSTNYGYTF. As DNA, the CDR3 is TGTGCCAGCTCAGCCCGGGACAGTACCAACTATGGCTACACCTTC.

The chain employs TRBV6-2 or TRBV6-3 and TRBJ1-2, with 7 bases that match TRBD1. CDR3 length: 15 residues. With V trimmed by 7 bases and J by 0 bases, 8 bases remained unmatched. Germline assignment: CDR1 MNHEY and CDR2 SVGEGT. In nucleotides, the CDR3 is TGTGCCAGCAAAAACGGACAGGAGCCTAACTATGGCTACACCTTC. It encodes CASKNGQEPNYGYTF.

This clonotype has more than one count but fewer than ten. The V and J genes are TRBV18 and TRBJ1-2; D gene ambiguous. There are 14 residues in the CDR3. Germline CDR1 KGHSH, CDR2 LQKENI. The V end lost 1 base, the J end lost 6 bases, and 12 bases lay between the germline ends. The CDR3 region has the DNA TGTGCCAGCTCACCACGGGCGTTGGCGGATGGCTACACCTTC. This translates into CASSPRALADGYTF.

The chain uses TRBV12-3 or TRBV12-4 and TRBJ1-2; a possible D gene is TRBD1 (5 bases). The CDR3 has 14 residues. The V gene lost 5 bases and the J gene lost 6 bases, with 16 bases spanning the gap. The CDR3 sequence is CASSLDTPTDGYTF. The DNA for the CDR3 is TGTGCCAGCAGTCTGGACACTCCCACCGATGGCTACACCTTC.

In this sample, this clonotype turned up a few times. CDR3: CASRARVVANYGYTF. DNA for the CDR3: TGCGCCAGCAGGGCCCGGGTAGTAGCTAACTATGGCTACACCTTC. The chain links TRBV10-2 to TRBJ1-2; D remains ambiguous. CDR1 WSHSY and CDR2 SAAADI come from the germline V gene. The CDR3 loop spans 15 amino acids. Trimming cost V 6 bases and J 0 bases, with 14 bases left between them.

This clonotype was counted only a few times. The J gene is TRBJ2-1, the V gene TRBV7-9; D gene unclear. Germline lookup yields CDR1 SEHNR and CDR2 FQNEAQ (reference sequence). The CDR3 is 15 residues long. V dropped 4 bases and J dropped 1 base, with 11 bases sitting between them. CDR3 region: CASSWLSGSYNEQFF. In DNA form, the CDR3 reads TGTGCCAGCAGCTGGCTCAGTGGTTCCTACAATGAGCAGTTCTTC.

This clonotype has just a few counts. J is TRBJ2-5 and V is TRBV10-3; D remains ambiguous. The V gene's germline CDR1 is ENHRY and CDR2 SYGVKD. The CDR3 sequence is 14 residues long. V dropped 10 bases and J dropped 1 base, with 16 bases sitting between them. The CDR3 region is CATKKNGLQETQYF. CDR3 nucleotides: TGTGCCACAAAAAAAAACGGCCTCCAAGAGACCCAGTACTTC.

V is TRBV19 and J is TRBJ1-6; 9 bases align to TRBD1. The germline V gene has CDR1 LNHDA and CDR2 SQIVND (reference sequence). Trimming removed 3 bases from V and 8 bases from J; junction bases left unmatched: 8. The CDR3 is 16 amino acids. CDR3 amino acids: CASSIPTGGKDSPLHF. In DNA form, the CDR3 reads TGTGCCAGTAGTATCCCGACAGGGGGGAAAGATTCACCCCTCCACTTT.

This clonotype was detected only a few times. This chain links TRBV3-1 with TRBJ1-2, with D possibly TRBD1 on 5 matching bases. The CDR3 length is 15 residues. Trimming pared 4 bases from V and 1 base from J, leaving 13 bases between. Germline V gene data show CDR1 as LGHDT and CDR2 as YNNKEL (reference sequence). The CDR3 loop reads CASSRGGTDNYGYTF. CDR3 nucleotide sequence: TGTGCCAGCAGCCGAGGAGGGACCGATAACTATGGCTACACCTTC.

The chain combines TRBV19 with TRBJ2-2; D is uncertain. The CDR3 covers 16 residues. V lost 7 bases, J lost 3 bases, and 18 bases lay in between. Germline V CDR1 and CDR2: LNHDA, SQIVND (reference sequence). DNA of the CDR3: TGTGCCAGTATGTCCTCGATGGCAGGTTACACCGGGGAGCTGTTTTTT. Protein sequence: CASMSSMAGYTGELFF. The whole variable domain, remainder taken from reference TRBV19 and TRBJ2-2, is DGGITQSPKYLFRKEGQNVTLSCEQNLNHDAMYWYRQDPGQGLRLIYYSQIVNDFQKGDIAEGYSVSREKKESFPLTVTSAQKNPTAFYLCASMSSMAGYTGELFFGEGSRLTVL.

The chain joins TRBV18 to TRBJ1-2, with D maybe TRBD1 (5 bases). V was trimmed by 0 bases and J by 2 bases, leaving 7 bases between them. CDR1 is KGHSH, CDR2 LQKENI, per germline. This CDR3 contains 14 residues. The CDR3 reads CASSPPDSNYGYTF. The CDR3 DNA reads TGTGCCAGCTCACCACCAGACAGCAACTATGGCTACACCTTC.

This clonotype has at least ten counts. This sequence joins TRBV27 and TRBJ2-7; TRBD2 aligns across 13 bases. Germline CDR1 MNHEY, CDR2 SMNVEV (reference sequence). V dropped 4 bases and J dropped 4; count of bases not matched to a gene: 4. This CDR3 is 15 amino acids long. CDR3 region: CASSSGTSGVYEQYF. The CDR3 DNA follows: TGTGCCAGCAGTTCAGGGACTAGCGGGGTATACGAGCAGTACTTC.

The CDR3 DNA follows: TGTGCCAGCTCACCGAGGGTTGCCTATGGCTACACCTTC. Its translation is CASSPRVAYGYTF. The gene calls are TRBV18 and TRBJ1-2; D uncertain. The CDR3 contains 13 residues. The germline V gene encodes CDR1 KGHSH and CDR2 LQKENI. Trimming cost V 3 bases and J 4 bases, with 9 bases left between them.

There are a few counts of this clonotype. This chain links TRBV12-3 or TRBV12-4 with TRBJ1-1; tentatively, D is TRBD1 (6 bases). The ends were cut back, 6 bases at V and 4 bases at J, with 12 bases in the middle. The CDR3 loop spans 13 amino acids. CDR3 bases: TGTGCCAGCAGGGAGACAGGTCCCACTGAAGCTTTCTTT. It is translated as CASRETGPTEAFF.

This clonotype was counted only a few times. This chain uses TRBV6-5 with TRBJ1-1, with D perhaps matching TRBD1 (5 bases). Trimming shortened V by 7 bases and J by 1 base, and 16 bases separated the two germline ends. The germline CDR1 and CDR2 sequences are MNHEY and SVGAGI. The CDR3 has 15 amino acids. In nucleotides, the CDR3 is TGTGCCAGCAACCTCCACAGGACCTCGAACACTGAAGCTTTCTTT. It yields the protein CASNLHRTSNTEAFF.

This clonotype has more than one count but fewer than ten. V usage is TRBV6-5 and J usage is TRBJ1-6; no clear D gene. Germline V gives CDR1 MNHEY, CDR2 SVGAGI. The CDR3 length is 16 residues. The V gene lost 6 bases and the J gene lost 3 bases, with 15 bases spanning the gap. The CDR3 DNA follows: TGTGCCAGCAGCCTCCAAGGGCCTCGCTATAATTCACCCCTCCACTTT. It translates to CASSLQGPRYNSPLHF.

Only a few counts were recorded for this clonotype. The gene calls are TRBV5-6 and TRBJ2-2; D could derive from TRBD1 or TRBD2 (5 bases each). The germline gives CDR1 SGHDT, CDR2 YYEEEE. The CDR3 totals 14 residues. V lost 4 bases and J lost 2, with 9 bases in between. CDR3 sequence reads: CASSQGDNTGELFF. DNA of the CDR3: TGTGCCAGCAGCCAGGGAGATAACACCGGGGAGCTGTTTTTT.

J is TRBJ2-3 and V is TRBV4-2; 9 bases map to TRBD1. The V gene's germline CDR1 is LGHNA and CDR2 YNFKEQ. The CDR3 runs to 15 residues. V shed 1 base and J 8 bases; nucleotides not matched to a gene: 7. The CDR3 loop reads CASSQGGTGQGTQYF. CDR3 in DNA: TGTGCCAGCAGCCAAGGGGGGACAGGGCAAGGTACGCAGTATTTT.

This clonotype was seen many times. V is TRBV5-4 and J is TRBJ2-3, with 15 bases matching TRBD2. Germline CDR1 is SGHNT and CDR2 is YYREEE (reference sequence). With 4 bases clipped from V and 1 base from J, the junction kept 7 bases outside the gene matches. The CDR3 spans 18 residues. The CDR3 region has the DNA TGTGCCAGCAGCCCTTGGACTAGCGGGGGGGCACGCACAGATACGCAGTATTTT. Amino acid sequence: CASSPWTSGGARTDTQYF.

This clonotype was seen ten or more times. The V call is TRBV3-1, the J call TRBJ2-2, with 12 bases identical to TRBD2. Germline trimming cut 4 bases from V and 1 base from J; bases unmatched to any gene: 4. The germline V gene has CDR1 LGHDT and CDR2 YNNKEL (reference sequence). The CDR3 runs to 17 residues. The CDR3 DNA is TGTGCCAGCAGCCTCCTAGCGGGGGGGCTGAACACCGGGGAGCTGTTTTTT. Translating it yields CASSLLAGGLNTGELFF. The full variable domain, with the rest looked up from reference TRBV3-1 and TRBJ2-2, is DTAVSQTPKYLVTQMGNDKSIKCEQNLGHDTMYWYKQDSKKFLKIMFSYNNKELIINETVPNRFSPKSPDKAHLNLHINSLELGDSAVYFCASSLLAGGLNTGELFFGEGSRLTVL.

The gene calls are TRBV3-1 and TRBJ2-1, with 11 bases that match TRBD2. The CDR3 runs 15 residues. The V gene's germline CDR1 is LGHDT and CDR2 YNNKEL (reference sequence). V shed 4 bases and J 3 bases; nucleotides not matched to a gene: 2. The CDR3 is CASSRTSGFYNEQFF. The CDR3, as DNA: TGTGCCAGCAGCCGGACTAGCGGGTTCTACAATGAGCAGTTCTTC.